These 18 T cell receptor beta chains came from one sample sequenced in a study of blood T cell repertoires in COVID-19. Profiled with immunoSEQ multiplex PCR; TCRdb holds only in-frame clones, not every one. Among some 150,000 clones listed, 80% to 90% were seen once. Sample: peripheral blood. Receptor source: a human donor with acute or convalescent COVID-19. The donor label of this sample is uncertain.

J is TRBJ1-1 and V is TRBV7-9; D unclear. Per the germline V gene, CDR1 is SEHNR and CDR2 is FQNEAQ (reference sequence). This CDR3 has 13 amino acids. Trimming cost V 3 bases and J 4 bases, with 9 bases left between them. CDR3 in amino acids: CASSFEERTEAFF. The CDR3 nucleotides read TGTGCCAGCAGCTTTGAGGAGCGCACTGAAGCTTTCTTT.

The chain links TRBV9 to TRBJ1-6; 8 bases map to TRBD1. The germline CDR1 and CDR2 sequences are SGDLS and YYNGEE. The ends lost 4 bases at V and 9 bases at J; junction bases unmatched: 6. The CDR3 sequence is 14 residues long. The CDR3 DNA sequence: TGTGCCAGCAGCCCCACAGGGGGGGTTTCACCCCTCCACTTT. It yields the protein CASSPTGGVSPLHF.

The chain is built from TRBV7-2 and TRBJ1-4, with 10 bases fitting TRBD1. Germline V gives CDR1 SGHTA, CDR2 FQGNSA. The CDR3 extends over 14 amino acids. V dropped 3 bases and J dropped 7; count of bases not matched to a gene: 2. The CDR3 sequence: CASSLGQGFEKLFF. The DNA for the CDR3 is TGTGCCAGCAGCTTGGGACAGGGGTTTGAAAAACTGTTTTTT.

The CDR3, as DNA: TGTGCCAGCTCAACAGACGTCCCGGGACAGGGACTCTACGAGCAGTACGTC. Amino acids: CASSTDVPGQGLYEQYV. The chain has TRBV18 and TRBJ2-7, with TRBD1 matching over 9 bases. Losses at the gene ends were 5 bases for V and 3 bases for J; bases not matched to a gene: 14. The CDR3 length is 17 residues. Germline lookup yields CDR1 KGHSH and CDR2 LQKENI.

To note about this clone: The junction does not match germline at one end; this may be a read error. The V and J genes are TRBV7-8 and TRBJ2-7, with 7 bases identical to TRBD1. Germline V lookup: CDR1 SGHVS, CDR2 FQNEAQ. There are 12 residues in the CDR3. This chain's CDR3 is CASSPATGTAQF. The CDR3, as DNA: TGTGCCAGCAGCCCCGCCACCGGGACAGCTCAATTC.

The V call is TRBV4-3, the J call TRBJ2-6; D unclear. The CDR3 sequence is 15 residues long. V lost 1 base and J 2 bases, leaving 6 bases between the germline ends. Looked up from germline, CDR1 is LGHNA and CDR2 is YSLEER. In nucleotides, the CDR3 is TGCGCCAGCAGCCAAGTTAGTACTGGGGCCAACGTCCTGACTTTC. Its translation is CASSQVSTGANVLTF.

This clone was seen once. The chain is built from TRBV9 and TRBJ2-1, with TRBD2 identical over 7 bases. The CDR3 loop spans 15 amino acids. The V gene's germline CDR1 is SGDLS and CDR2 YYNGEE. Trimming at V came to 4 bases and at J to 10 bases, leaving 14 bases not matched to a gene. Here the CDR3 reads CASSSGTTRTVEQFF. CDR3 DNA sequence: TGTGCCAGCAGCTCGGGGACTACCAGGACCGTGGAGCAGTTCTTC.

The V call is TRBV19, the J call TRBJ2-5; 8 nucleotides match TRBD1. The germline V gene encodes CDR1 LNHDA and CDR2 SQIVND (reference sequence). Losses at the gene ends were 5 bases for V and 7 bases for J; bases not matched to a gene: 12. The CDR3 spans 15 residues. The CDR3 loop reads CASSPGDRPVVTQYF. CDR3 nucleotides: TGTGCCAGTAGTCCTGGGGACAGGCCGGTGGTGACCCAGTACTTC.

CDR3 nucleotides: TGTGCCAGCAGCCAAGGGACTAGCGGTAGCACAGATACGCAGTATTTT. The encoded protein is CASSQGTSGSTDTQYF. The chain recombines TRBV5-8 with TRBJ2-3, with TRBD2 identical over 11 bases. The CDR3 consists of 16 residues. Germline CDR1 reads SGHTS; CDR2 reads YDEGEE. With 4 bases clipped from V and 0 bases from J, the junction kept 4 bases outside the gene matches.

V usage is TRBV9 and J usage is TRBJ2-5; 7 positions agree with TRBD1. The germline gives CDR1 SGDLS, CDR2 YYNGEE. V shed 3 bases, J shed 4 bases, and the junction held 6 bases outside the gene matches. This CDR3 is built from 14 residues. CDR3 protein: CASSGQTGRETQYF. Here the CDR3 DNA reads TGTGCCAGCAGCGGGCAGACAGGGCGAGAGACCCAGTACTTC.

The chain is built from TRBV2 and TRBJ2-1, with D possibly TRBD2 on 6 matching bases. Trimming pared 6 bases from V and 9 bases from J, leaving 12 bases between. CDR1 is SNHLY and CDR2 is FYNNEI in the germline V gene. The CDR3 covers 12 residues. CDR3 residues: CASRAGRTEQFF. CDR3 sequence (DNA): TGTGCCAGCAGGGCCGGGAGAACTGAGCAGTTCTTC.

The chain couples TRBV5-8 to TRBJ2-1; possible D gene TRBD2, 7 bases. CDR3 length: 15 amino acids. Looked up from germline, CDR1 is SGHTS and CDR2 is YDEGEE. V was pared by 1 base and J by 3 bases, with 11 bases between. In DNA, the CDR3 is TGTGCCAGCAGCTTGCGGGGGGCGAGCTACAATGAGCAGTTCTTC. Its protein product is CASSLRGASYNEQFF.

The chain is built from TRBV7-9 and TRBJ2-3; possibly TRBD1 for D (5 bases). This CDR3 is 14 amino acids long. V was pared by 5 bases and J by 3 bases, with 12 bases between. Germline CDR1 reads SEHNR; CDR2 reads FQNEAQ (reference sequence). The CDR3 region is CASSVQGGTDTQYF. CDR3 bases: TGTGCCAGCAGCGTCCAGGGTGGGACAGATACGCAGTATTTT.

The genes are TRBV14 and TRBJ1-2; 8 nucleotides agree with TRBD1. V trimming: 6 bases; J trimming: 7 bases; junction bases outside the gene matches: 4. The CDR3 covers 12 residues. Germline-derived CDR1 and CDR2 are SGHDN and FVKESK. The CDR3 sequence is CASSPGGFGYTF. The CDR3 DNA follows: TGTGCCAGCAGTCCAGGGGGCTTTGGCTACACCTTC. The full variable domain, its missing parts supplied by reference TRBV14 and TRBJ1-2, is EAGVTQFPSHSVIEKGQTVTLRCDPISGHDNLYWYRRVMGKEIKFLLHFVKESKQDESGMPNNRFLAERTGGTYSTLKVQPAELEDSGVYFCASSPGGFGYTFGSGTRLTVV.

The rearrangement joins TRBV27 to TRBJ1-2; no clear D. V lost 0 bases, J lost 0 bases, and 11 bases lay in between. Per the germline V gene, CDR1 is MNHEY and CDR2 is SMNVEV (reference sequence). The CDR3 is 16 amino acids. The CDR3 DNA reads TGTGCCAGCAGTTTATCACGGTCGGTAGCTAACTATGGCTACACCTTC. Its translation: CASSLSRSVANYGYTF.

V usage is TRBV3-1 (or the pseudogene TRBV3-2) and J usage is TRBJ1-5; unclear D gene. V was cut by 0 bases and J by 4 bases, with 7 bases left in between. In germline, CDR1 is LGHDT, CDR2 YNNKEL (reference sequence). The length of the CDR3 is 14 residues. The CDR3 coding sequence is TGTGCCAGCAGCCAAGACAGGTCTAATCAGCCCCAGCATTTT. Translation: CASSQDRSNQPQHF.

The chain has TRBV5-1 and TRBJ2-1, with D perhaps TRBD1 (5 bases). Germline assignment: CDR1 SGHRS and CDR2 YFSETQ. V lost 0 bases to trimming and J lost 5 bases, with 9 bases between them. The CDR3 sequence is 14 residues long. CDR3 DNA: TGCGCCAGCAGCTTGGCCCAGGGCAACAATGAGCAGTTCTTC. Translation: CASSLAQGNNEQFF.

The genes are TRBV3-1 (or the pseudogene TRBV3-2) and TRBJ2-1, with unresolved D. V was cut by 4 bases and J by 10 bases, with 17 bases left in between. In germline, CDR1 is LGHDT, CDR2 YNNKEL (reference sequence). The CDR3 extends over 14 amino acids. For the CDR3, the DNA is TGTGCCAGCAGCCCAGCCTCGCAGGATCAAGAGCAGTTCTTC. Translated, it gives CASSPASQDQEQFF.